Following are 25 T cell receptor beta chains from one sample sequenced in a study of T cell repertoires in cytomegalovirus infection. Each CDR3 protein is one row after TCRdb ran MiXCR on the reads. The sample carries about 920,000 distinct CDR3 sequences, approximately 30% recorded once. The antigens of these receptors remain unknown. Source: cultured CD8+ T cells from PBMCs, taken from culture after CMV antigen stimulation. These receptors all stem from a human donor in good health (CMV status not recorded). Some clones in this sample may be carry-over from other donors' samples.

V and J are TRBV10-3 and TRBJ1-2; D not resolved. Germline V lookup: CDR1 ENHRY, CDR2 SYGVKD. CDR3 length: 16 residues. Trimming cost V 3 bases and J 4 bases, with 18 bases left between them. CDR3 bases: TGTGCCATCAGTGAACTCAAAGCGACGGGAGTCTATGGCTACACCTTC. This translates into CAISELKATGVYGYTF.

The chain uses TRBV7-6 and TRBJ2-2, with 8 bases matching TRBD2. Trimming took 5 bases from V and 0 from J; bases not matched to a gene: 5. Per the germline V gene, CDR1 is SGHVS and CDR2 is FNYEAQ. This CDR3 region has 16 residues. In DNA, the CDR3 is TGTGCCAGCAGCGTAAGCGGGGGTTCGAACACCGGGGAGCTGTTTTTT. It specifies CASSVSGGSNTGELFF.

V and J are TRBV4-1 and TRBJ1-5; unclear D gene. Germline CDR1 reads MGHRA; CDR2 reads YSYEKL. The CDR3 is 14 residues long. V dropped 0 bases and J dropped 7 bases, with 10 bases sitting between them. The CDR3 nucleotides are TGCGCCAGCAGCCAAGATCCGGTGGGACAGCCCCAGCATTTT. Translation: CASSQDPVGQPQHF.

This rearrangement joins TRBV20-1 to TRBJ2-1; TRBD2 aligns across 12 bases. The V gene's germline CDR1 is DFQATT and CDR2 SNEGSKA (reference sequence). CDR3 length: 15 residues. The V segment lost 5 bases and the J segment 5 bases; nucleotides outside the gene matches: 7. CDR3 sequence reads: CSAELAGGPHNEQFF. CDR3 coding DNA: TGCAGTGCTGAACTAGCGGGGGGACCCCACAATGAGCAGTTCTTC.

The chain has TRBV12-3 or TRBV12-4 and TRBJ2-7; possibly TRBD1 or TRBD2 for D (5 bases each). The ends were cut back, 4 bases at V and 0 bases at J, with 7 bases in the middle. The CDR3 is made up of 13 amino acids. CDR3 residues: CASSSGHSYEQYV. CDR3 coding DNA: TGTGCCAGCAGTTCGGGGCACTCCTACGAGCAGTACGTC.

The chain joins TRBV12-3 or TRBV12-4 to TRBJ1-2; 8 bases match TRBD1. The CDR3 is 16 residues long. J gave up 8 bases and V 6 bases, and 17 bases lay outside the gene matches. This CDR3 is CASSQRREDRDGGYTF. In DNA, the CDR3 is TGTGCCAGCAGCCAAAGGAGAGAGGACAGGGACGGCGGCTACACCTTC.

There are a few counts of this clonotype. The chain links TRBV4-1 to TRBJ2-7, with 10 bases matching TRBD1. The CDR3 totals 15 residues. Germline loops: CDR1 MGHRA, CDR2 YSYEKL. J gave up 7 bases and V 0 bases, and 6 bases lay outside the gene matches. The CDR3 is CASSQDETGGAEQYF. DNA for the CDR3: TGCGCCAGCAGCCAAGATGAGACAGGGGGCGCGGAGCAGTACTTC.

There are a few counts of this clonotype. The chain combines TRBV12-3 or TRBV12-4 with TRBJ2-7, with D uncertain. The CDR3 has 14 residues. V dropped 6 bases and J dropped 2 bases, with 14 bases sitting between them. The CDR3 coding sequence is TGTGCCAGCAGACTCGACGGGCTAACCTACGAGCAGTACTTC. As protein: CASRLDGLTYEQYF.

CDR3 in amino acids: CASSVNQGNSPLHF. CDR3 in DNA: TGTGCCAGCAGCGTCAATCAGGGGAATTCACCCCTCCACTTT. V and J are TRBV9 and TRBJ1-6; D might be TRBD1 (6 bases). The germline gives CDR1 SGDLS, CDR2 YYNGEE. This CDR3 contains 14 residues. Trimming pared 2 bases from V and 7 bases from J, leaving 10 bases between.

CDR3 sequence: CASSLNRNTDTQYF. The CDR3 region has the DNA TGTGCCAGCAGTTTAAACAGAAACACAGATACGCAGTATTTT. The chain uses TRBV27 and TRBJ2-3; unclear D gene. The V end lost 2 bases, the J end lost 2 bases, and 8 bases lay between the germline ends. CDR1 is MNHEY and CDR2 is SMNVEV in the germline V gene (reference sequence). There are 14 residues in the CDR3.

The chain is built from TRBV10-1 and TRBJ2-5; D is ambiguous. The V end lost 7 bases, the J end lost 5 bases, and 11 bases lay between the germline ends. The CDR3 is 12 amino acids. Per the germline V gene, CDR1 is WNHNN and CDR2 is SYGVQD (reference sequence). The CDR3 protein is CASISRRETQYF. The DNA of the CDR3 is TGCGCCAGCATTAGCCGACGGGAGACCCAGTACTTC.

This clonotype came up a few times. This chain connects TRBV20-1 to TRBJ1-1, with D perhaps TRBD1 (5 bases). This CDR3 is built from 15 residues. Trimming cost V 6 bases and J 0 bases, with 17 bases left between them. The germline V gene encodes CDR1 DFQATT and CDR2 SNEGSKA (reference sequence). CDR3 nucleotide sequence: TGCAGTGCAAAGACAGAAACCTCAATGAACACTGAAGCTTTCTTT. Its translation: CSAKTETSMNTEAFF.

V gene TRBV20-1 combines with J gene TRBJ1-5; no clear D gene. The V end lost 3 bases, the J end lost 5 bases, and 20 bases lay between the germline ends. The CDR3 consists of 16 residues. Germline V gene sequence: CDR1 DFQATT, CDR2 SNEGSKA (reference sequence). The CDR3 reads CSASPQMPVLDQPQHF. The DNA for the CDR3 is TGCAGTGCTAGTCCCCAAATGCCAGTATTGGATCAGCCCCAGCATTTT.

This clonotype was observed at least ten times. V usage is TRBV7-2 and J usage is TRBJ2-2; possibly TRBD2 for D (5 bases). Germline CDR1 SGHTA, CDR2 FQGNSA. Trimming stripped 4 bases from V and 5 bases from J, with 20 bases between. There are 17 residues in the CDR3. The CDR3 nucleotides read TGTGCCAGCAGCTCCAGTTGGGTGCGGGCTTTGACCGGGGAGCTGTTTTTT. It codes for CASSSSWVRALTGELFF. The full variable domain, with the rest looked up from reference TRBV7-2 and TRBJ2-2, is GAGVSQSPSNKVTEKGKDVELRCDPISGHTALYWYRQSLGQGLEFLIYFQGNSAPDKSGLPSDRFSAERTGGSVSTLTIQRTQQEDSAVYLCASSSSWVRALTGELFFGEGSRLTVL.

V and J are TRBV27 and TRBJ2-3, with 8 bases fitting TRBD2. This CDR3 region has 17 residues. Germline loops: CDR1 MNHEY, CDR2 SMNVEV (reference sequence). With V trimmed by 3 bases and J by 4 bases, 12 bases remained unmatched. The CDR3: CASSFGLAGPRSDTQYF. The CDR3 DNA reads TGTGCCAGCAGTTTTGGGCTAGCGGGTCCTCGCTCAGATACGCAGTATTTT.

This clonotype occurred many times. V and J are TRBV7-8 and TRBJ1-2; TRBD1 might be the D (6 bases). Germline CDR1 SGHVS, CDR2 FQNEAQ. Trimming took off 2 bases at V and 3 bases at J, with 13 bases between the two ends. The CDR3 extends over 15 amino acids. CDR3: CASSLSRGGHYGYTF. DNA for the CDR3: TGTGCCAGCAGCTTATCCAGGGGTGGTCACTATGGCTACACCTTC.

About this clonotype: Given a much more abundant clone one base away, this may be a read error. V gene TRBV7-6 combines with J gene TRBJ2-1, with D maybe TRBD1 (5 bases). The CDR3 contains 16 residues. Germline CDR1 reads SGHVS; CDR2 reads FNYEAQ. CDR3 bases: TGTGCCTGCAGCTTACTGTGGCAGGGTGTAGGCAATGAGCAGTTCTTC. Amino acid sequence: CACSLLWQGVGNEQFF.

The V gene is TRBV28, the J gene TRBJ2-5; D may be TRBD2 (5 bases). In germline, CDR1 is MDHEN, CDR2 SYDVKM. Trimming pared 6 bases from V and 5 bases from J, leaving 16 bases between. The CDR3 runs to 14 residues. CDR3 bases: TGTGCCAGCAGGATAGCGTTGCTCGAGGAGACCCAGTACTTC. Its translation: CASRIALLEETQYF. Filled out from reference TRBV28 and TRBJ2-5, the complete variable domain reads DVKVTQSSRYLVKRTGEKVFLECVQDMDHENMFWYRQDPGLGLRLIYFSYDVKMKEKGDIPEGYSVSREKKERFSLILESASTNQTSMYLCASRIALLEETQYFGPGTRLLVL.

This clonotype was found a few times. The rearrangement links TRBV6-5 to TRBJ1-1; D gene unclear. CDR3 length equals 15 residues. V was cut by 0 bases and J by 1 base, with 9 bases left in between. Germline-derived CDR1 and CDR2 are MNHEY and SVGAGI. CDR3: CASSYSGAGNTEAFF. CDR3 DNA sequence: TGTGCCAGCAGTTACTCGGGCGCAGGGAACACTGAAGCTTTCTTT.

The gene calls are TRBV20-1 and TRBJ2-2; maybe TRBD2 (6 bases). The CDR3 consists of 17 residues. The V gene's germline CDR1 is DFQATT and CDR2 SNEGSKA (reference sequence). The V and J ends lost 0 bases and 3 bases respectively, with 17 bases between them. The CDR3 bases are TGCAGTGCTAGAGATGGGAAGGAGGGGTGGGACACCGGGGAGCTGTTTTTT. Translated: CSARDGKEGWDTGELFF.

This clonotype was recorded many times. The chain recombines TRBV7-2 with TRBJ1-5; tentative D call: TRBD1 (5 bases). In germline, CDR1 is SGHTA, CDR2 FQGNSA. The V and J ends lost 3 bases and 3 bases respectively, with 9 bases between them. This CDR3 has 14 residues. CDR3 bases: TGTGCCAGCAGCTTGGGACCGTACAATCAGCCCCAGCATTTT. Protein product: CASSLGPYNQPQHF.

The chain has TRBV27 and TRBJ2-2, with TRBD2 as a possible D gene (6 bases). The CDR3 covers 16 residues. CDR1 is MNHEY and CDR2 is SMNVEV in the germline V gene (reference sequence). Trimming shortened V by 4 bases and J by 6 bases, and 18 bases separated the two germline ends. CDR3 sequence: CASSWGPAGGSGELFF. In nucleotides, the CDR3 is TGTGCCAGCAGTTGGGGACCTGCCGGAGGGTCCGGGGAGCTGTTTTTT.

V usage is TRBV6-5 and J usage is TRBJ2-6; D possibly corresponds to TRBD1 (5 bases). The germline V gene has CDR1 MNHEY and CDR2 SVGAGI. The CDR3 is 15 amino acids. V dropped 7 bases and J dropped 0 bases, with 10 bases sitting between them. CDR3 coding DNA: TGTGCCAGCACCTCCAGGGACTCTGGGGCCAACGTCCTGACTTTC. Protein sequence: CASTSRDSGANVLTF.

This rearrangement joins TRBV27 to TRBJ2-7, with a tentative D call TRBD2 (6 bases). Germline V lookup: CDR1 MNHEY, CDR2 SMNVEV (reference sequence). Between the trimmed V and J ends, which lost 6 bases and 11 bases, there was a span of 23 bases. The CDR3 consists of 14 residues. This CDR3 reads CASSAGYTGLGKYF. CDR3 in DNA: TGTGCCAGCAGCGCGGGATATACGGGGTTGGGGAAGTACTTC.

V and J are TRBV7-9 and TRBJ2-1; TRBD2 matches 9 bases. V gave up 4 bases and J gave up 6 bases; unmatched junction bases: 7. The V gene's germline CDR1 is SEHNR and CDR2 FQNEAQ (reference sequence). CDR3 length equals 15 residues. The CDR3, as DNA: TGTGCCAGCAGCTCCCCAGCGGGGGGCACCAATGAGCAGTTCTTC. Amino acids: CASSSPAGGTNEQFF. The variable domain in full, with the rest retrieved from reference TRBV7-9 and TRBJ2-1, is DTGVSQNPRHKITKRGQNVTFRCDPISEHNRLYWYRQTLGQGPEFLTYFQNEAQLEKSRLLSDRFSAERPKGSFSTLEIQRTEQGDSAMYLCASSSPAGGTNEQFFGPGTRLTVL.